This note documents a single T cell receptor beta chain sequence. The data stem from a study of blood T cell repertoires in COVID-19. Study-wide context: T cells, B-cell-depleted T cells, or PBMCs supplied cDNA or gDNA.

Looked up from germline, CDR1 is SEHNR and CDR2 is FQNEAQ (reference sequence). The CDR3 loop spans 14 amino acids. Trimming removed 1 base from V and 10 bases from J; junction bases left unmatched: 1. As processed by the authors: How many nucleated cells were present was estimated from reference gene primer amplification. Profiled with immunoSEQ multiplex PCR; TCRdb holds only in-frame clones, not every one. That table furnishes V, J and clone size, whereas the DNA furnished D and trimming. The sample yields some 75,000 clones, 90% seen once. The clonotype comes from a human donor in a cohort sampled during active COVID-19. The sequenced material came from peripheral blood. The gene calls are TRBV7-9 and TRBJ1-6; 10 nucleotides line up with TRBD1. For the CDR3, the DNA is TGTGCCAGCAGCTTAGGGACAGGGGGGTCACCCCTCCACTTT. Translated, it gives CASSLGTGGSPLHF.